The clone carrying this T cell receptor beta chain appeared a few times. Its specificity is unknown. CDR1 is SGHDN and CDR2 is FVKESK in the germline V gene. Trimming shortened V by 6 bases and J by 0 bases, and 8 bases separated the two germline ends. This CDR3 has 13 residues. The authors prepared the TCRbeta library with unique molecular identifiers. TCRdb passed the PCR reads through MiXCR, listing each CDR3 protein once. The data hold around 490,000 distinct CDR3 sequences, with 9.5% to 12% observed a single time. This sample is drawn from a study of T-cell reconstitution after alpha-beta-depleted transplantation in children. Study-wide points: TCRbeta diversity was high at day 60 in some patients (a result of surviving recipient T cells and thymic progenitors). In patients about two months after transplant, alpha-beta T cells reportedly arose from several hundred expanded graft clones. T-cell counts and diversity were attributed mostly to newly produced T cells one year after transplant.

This chain joins TRBV14 and TRBJ1-2; possible D gene TRBD1, 5 bases. The material sequenced was PBMCs, mostly from graft donor cells, taken 180 days after TCRalphabeta/CD19-depleted stem cell transplant. The TCR was taken from a female patient between 2 and 15 years old who had a stem cell transplant for aplastic anemia, so the T cells may come from the graft donor. The CDR3 region is CASRQASNYGYTF. In nucleotides, the CDR3 is TGTGCCAGCAGACAGGCATCTAACTATGGCTACACCTTC.